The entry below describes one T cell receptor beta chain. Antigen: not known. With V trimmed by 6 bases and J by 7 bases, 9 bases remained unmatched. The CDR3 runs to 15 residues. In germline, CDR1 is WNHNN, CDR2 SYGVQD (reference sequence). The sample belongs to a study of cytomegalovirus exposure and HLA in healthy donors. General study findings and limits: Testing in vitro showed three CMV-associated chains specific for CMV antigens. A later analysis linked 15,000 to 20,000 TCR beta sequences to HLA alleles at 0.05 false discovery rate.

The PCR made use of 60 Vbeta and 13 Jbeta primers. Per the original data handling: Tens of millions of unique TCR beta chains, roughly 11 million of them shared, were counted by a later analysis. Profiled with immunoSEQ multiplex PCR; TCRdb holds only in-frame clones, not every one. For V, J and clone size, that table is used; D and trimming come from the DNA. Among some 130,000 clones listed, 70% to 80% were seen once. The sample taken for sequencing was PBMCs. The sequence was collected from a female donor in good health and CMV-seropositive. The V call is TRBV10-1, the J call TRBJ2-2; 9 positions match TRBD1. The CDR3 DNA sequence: TGCGCCAGCAGGGTGACAGGGGGATGGGGCGGGGAGCTGTTTTTT. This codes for CASRVTGGWGGELFF.